The 21 T cell receptor beta chains below were found in one sample sequenced in a study of metastatic and nonmetastatic thyroid tumors. Patients were all untreated before their thyroid surgery. TCRdb reanalyzed the PCR reads with MiXCR. The sample has some 23,000 clones, less than 15% seen once. Sequenced sample: blood. These receptors all stem from a female donor with papillary thyroid cancer or a benign thyroid nodule (not recorded which). Some clones in this sample may be carry-over from other donors' samples.

Of note for this clone: A much more abundant neighbour one base away suggests this may be a read error. The V gene is TRBV10-3, the J gene TRBJ1-3; D remains ambiguous. Per germline, CDR1 ENHRY and CDR2 SYGVKD. V lost 6 bases, J lost 0 bases, and 6 bases lay in between. The CDR3 sequence is 13 residues long. The CDR3 region is CAIRDASGNTIYF. The CDR3 DNA sequence: TGTGCCATCAGGGATGCCTCTGGAAACACCATATATTTT.

The chain combines TRBV7-9 with TRBJ1-4; possibly TRBD1 for D (5 bases). This CDR3 region has 14 residues. Trimming shortened V by 0 bases and J by 8 bases, and 10 bases separated the two germline ends. Germline V gene sequence: CDR1 SEHNR, CDR2 FQNEAQ (reference sequence). CDR3 residues: CASSLALEGEKLFF. DNA of the CDR3: TGTGCCAGCAGCTTAGCGCTCGAGGGGGAAAAACTGTTTTTT.

This clone was seen ten or more times. The chain has TRBV30 and TRBJ1-1; D is unclear. CDR1 and CDR2 from the germline V gene are GTSNPN and SVGIG (reference sequence). The CDR3 is made up of 16 amino acids. The germline V and J ends were trimmed by 0 bases and 2 bases, with 16 bases remaining between them. The DNA of the CDR3 is TGTGCCTGGAGTGTAGCGTACGTGACATCTAACACTGAAGCTTTCTTT. Translated, it gives CAWSVAYVTSNTEAFF.

This clone was recorded many times. The genes are TRBV5-6 and TRBJ1-5, with D perhaps TRBD1 (5 bases). The CDR3 contains 14 residues. Between the trimmed V and J ends, which lost 2 bases and 4 bases, there was a span of 10 bases. Germline V gives CDR1 SGHDT, CDR2 YYEEEE. The CDR3 protein is CASSLFRGNQPQHF. CDR3 sequence (DNA): TGTGCCAGCAGCTTATTTCGGGGGAATCAGCCCCAGCATTTT.

This clone showed up many times. This chain links TRBV29-1 with TRBJ2-1; 10 nucleotides align to TRBD2. The CDR3 is made up of 15 amino acids. Trimming cost V 1 base and J 6 bases; bases outside gene matches: 6. Germline lookup yields CDR1 SQVTM and CDR2 ANQGSEA. The CDR3 sequence is CSVEGASGSPNEQFF. CDR3 coding DNA: TGCAGCGTTGAAGGAGCTAGCGGGAGTCCCAATGAGCAGTTCTTC.

This clone appeared a few times. Sequence at one end of the junction differs from germline and may be a read error. The V gene is TRBV12-3 or TRBV12-4, the J gene TRBJ2-3; no clear D gene. The CDR3 is 12 amino acids. For the CDR3, the DNA is TGTGCCTGCAGCCTCCCCCCAGATACGCAGTATTTT. Encoded protein: CACSLPPDTQYF.

The sample holds many counts of this clone. The rearrangement uses TRBV19 and TRBJ2-7; 8 bases fit TRBD2. In germline, CDR1 is LNHDA, CDR2 SQIVND (reference sequence). Trimming cost V 3 bases and J 1 base; bases outside gene matches: 5. The CDR3 sequence is 15 residues long. The CDR3 coding sequence is TGTGCCAGTAGTATCGTGCTAGCGGGTTCCTACGAGCAGTACTTC. Protein: CASSIVLAGSYEQYF.

This clone was picked up many times. This chain links TRBV4-1 with TRBJ1-2; 9 bases map to TRBD1. Germline V gives CDR1 MGHRA, CDR2 YSYEKL. V dropped 1 base and J dropped 3; count of bases not matched to a gene: 6. The CDR3 spans 16 residues. The CDR3 bases are TGCGCCAGCAGCCAAGGACAGGGGGTTATCGACTATGGCTACACCTTC. It yields the protein CASSQGQGVIDYGYTF.

This clone was seen many times. The CDR3 loop reads CAFSLGADQPQHF. CDR3 nucleotides: TGTGCCTTCTCCTTGGGAGCGGATCAGCCCCAGCATTTT. J is TRBJ1-5 and V is TRBV6-1, with unresolved D. Germline assignment: CDR1 MNHNS and CDR2 SASEGT. Between the trimmed V and J ends, which lost 11 bases and 5 bases, there was a span of 16 bases. The CDR3 is 13 amino acids.

This clone appeared many times. V and J are TRBV6-1 and TRBJ1-2; no clear D. The CDR3 runs to 14 residues. Germline V gene lookup returns CDR1 MNHNS and CDR2 SASEGT. The V end was cut by 2 bases, the J end by 0 bases, with 7 bases between. The CDR3 DNA follows: TGTGCCAGCAGTGAACGTCAAGCTAACTATGGCTACACCTTC. Translated: CASSERQANYGYTF.

This clone has a count of ten or more. The chain carries TRBV6-5 and TRBJ2-7, with D tentatively TRBD1 or TRBD2 (7 bases each). Germline-derived CDR1 and CDR2 are MNHEY and SVGAGI. V was clipped by 2 bases and J by 4 bases, with 18 bases between them. This CDR3 region has 16 residues. For the CDR3, the DNA is TGTGCCAGCAGTTACCCCGGGACAGCCGGGGGGTACGAGCAGTACTTC. Translated, it gives CASSYPGTAGGYEQYF.

The J gene is TRBJ2-1, the V gene TRBV28; no reliable D call. CDR1 is MDHEN and CDR2 is SYDVKM in the germline V gene. This CDR3 comprises 10 residues. V shed 6 bases and J shed 6 bases, with 3 bases lying between them. CDR3 in amino acids: CASSTNEQFF. CDR3 bases: TGTGCCAGCAGCACCAATGAGCAGTTCTTC. Full variable domain (remainder filled in from reference TRBV28 and TRBJ2-1): DVKVTQSSRYLVKRTGEKVFLECVQDMDHENMFWYRQDPGLGLRLIYFSYDVKMKEKGDIPEGYSVSREKKERFSLILESASTNQTSMYLCASSTNEQFFGPGTRLTVL.

To note about this clone: Since a much larger clone is just one base distant, this may be a read error. The chain couples TRBV7-8 to TRBJ1-4; D ambiguous. CDR1 SGHVS and CDR2 FQNEAQ come from the germline V gene. The CDR3 totals 14 residues. The ends were cut back, 3 bases at V and 7 bases at J, with 12 bases in the middle. The CDR3 reads CASSFMARIEKLFF. The CDR3 DNA follows: TGTGCCAGCAGCTTTATGGCACGGATTGAAAAACTGTTTTTT.

This clone was counted many times. The chain couples TRBV20-1 to TRBJ2-5; 9 bases line up with TRBD1. From germline, CDR1 is DFQATT and CDR2 SNEGSKA (reference sequence). The CDR3 length is 14 residues. V gave up 6 bases and J gave up 9 bases; unmatched junction bases: 14. The CDR3 DNA reads as TGCAGTGCCCACCTGGGACAGGGCGAGTCGGCCCAGTACTTC. This encodes CSAHLGQGESAQYF.

This clone was seen more than once but under ten times. Here the CDR3 reads CASSYWRDFTDGYTF. The CDR3 DNA reads TGTGCCAGCAGTTACTGGAGGGATTTTACGGACGGCTACACCTTC. The V gene is TRBV6-6, the J gene TRBJ1-2; D is unclear. Germline CDR1 and CDR2: MNHNY and SVGAGI (reference sequence). The CDR3 runs 15 residues. V was shortened by 1 base and J by 8 bases, with 17 bases between the two germline ends.

The rearrangement joins TRBV7-9 to TRBJ2-7, with D maybe TRBD1 (5 bases). In germline, CDR1 is SEHNR, CDR2 FQNEAQ (reference sequence). V was clipped by 2 bases and J by 6 bases, with 11 bases between them. The CDR3 spans 13 residues. CDR3 amino acids: CASSLCSGFEQYF. CDR3 nucleotide sequence: TGTGCCAGCAGCTTATGTTCAGGGTTCGAGCAGTACTTC.

This clone was seen many times. The chain has TRBV19 and TRBJ2-7; TRBD1 or TRBD2 may be the D gene (5 bases each). Germline CDR1 reads LNHDA; CDR2 reads SQIVND (reference sequence). The CDR3 sequence is 12 residues long. V was shortened by 6 bases and J by 0 bases, with 6 bases between the two germline ends. The CDR3 here is CASRGDSYEQYF. The CDR3 DNA is TGTGCCAGTAGGGGGGACTCCTACGAGCAGTACTTC.

This clone has a count of ten or more. The gene calls are TRBV7-6 and TRBJ2-2; D ambiguous. V gave up 2 bases and J gave up 5 bases, with 12 bases separating them. Germline V gene data show CDR1 as SGHVS and CDR2 as FNYEAQ. CDR3 length equals 15 residues. CDR3 bases: TGTGCCAGCAGCTTACAGGACGGACGAACCGGGGAGCTGTTTTTT. It codes for CASSLQDGRTGELFF.

In this sample, this clone turned up many times. The chain recombines TRBV10-3 with TRBJ1-5, with no clear D. The CDR3 contains 16 residues. V was shortened by 0 bases and J by 1 base, with 10 bases between the two germline ends. Germline-derived CDR1 and CDR2 are ENHRY and SYGVKD. Here the CDR3 reads CAISESAGGSNQPQHF. The CDR3 DNA follows: TGTGCCATCAGTGAGTCGGCAGGAGGGAGCAATCAGCCCCAGCATTTT.

The sample holds many counts of this clone. The chain employs TRBV6-1 and TRBJ2-7; 10 nucleotides match TRBD2. The length of the CDR3 is 13 residues. CDR1 is MNHNS and CDR2 is SASEGT in the germline V gene. Trimming cost V 10 bases and J 5 bases; bases outside gene matches: 8. The CDR3 DNA reads TGTGCCACTAGAGCGGGAGGGCCCGACGAGCAGTACTTC. It yields the protein CATRAGGPDEQYF.

At least ten counts were recorded for this clone. This rearrangement joins TRBV6-1 to TRBJ1-3; D is perhaps TRBD1 (5 bases). CDR3 length: 15 amino acids. The V end was cut by 6 bases, the J end by 0 bases, with 12 bases between. Germline CDR1 reads MNHNS; CDR2 reads SASEGT. The CDR3 coding sequence is TGTGCCAGCAGCTTAGGGGCCGGCTCTGGAAACACCATATATTTT. This encodes CASSLGAGSGNTIYF.